This TCR beta chain was captured in a study of blood T cell repertoires in COVID-19. This clone was observed a few times. Sequenced by immunoSEQ multiplex PCR; TCRdb stores in-frame clones only, minus some. The sample consists of roughly 300,000 clones, 85% of them appearing once. Participants came from 20 to 25 US areas, aged roughly 18 to 95 years. Donors in Cohort 3 who had recovered were those with two negative PCRs, healthcare professional clearance, or resolution of their symptoms. The CDR3 is made up of 14 amino acids. V was shortened by 7 bases and J by 8 bases, with 17 bases between the two germline ends. In germline, CDR1 is MNHEY, CDR2 SVGAGI.

The V call is TRBV6-5, the J call TRBJ2-2, with D possibly matching TRBD2 (5 bases). The specimen sequenced was PBMCs or T cells enriched from blood (not recorded which). The source of this sequence is a woman between 50 and 59 years old who had recovered from COVID-19. The CDR3, as DNA: TGTGCCAGCACCCTCCAGAGGGAAGTAGGGGAGCTGTTTTTT. Its protein is CASTLQREVGELFF.